This record covers a single T cell receptor (beta chain). TCRdb's copy holds only in-frame clones and misses some; the assay was immunoSEQ multiplex PCR. The profile shows 90,000 to 150,000 clones, approximately 88% of them singletons. Germline assignment: CDR1 KGHSH and CDR2 LQKENI. This CDR3 contains 16 residues. V dropped 3 bases and J dropped 3 bases, with 17 bases sitting between them. This sample was included in a study of control samples from healthy donors and cancer patients. The receptor comes from a man between 35 and 55 years old in good health. The sequenced material came from blood. V usage is TRBV18 and J usage is TRBJ1-1; D uncertain. The CDR3 nucleotides read TGTGCCAGCTCACCCTTACCTAATTCCTTACACACTGAAGCTTTCTTT. Protein: CASSPLPNSLHTEAFF.